Each of the 6 T cell receptor beta chains below was sequenced from the same sample in a study of cytomegalovirus exposure and HLA in healthy donors. It was with 60 Vbeta and 13 Jbeta primers that the PCR ran. Data came from immunoSEQ multiplex PCR; TCRdb stores just in-frame clones and leaves some out. This sample carries 90,000 to 150,000 clones, 60% to 75% of them seen once, and the ten largest clones take 2.5% to 3.5%. The sample consisted of PBMCs. All receptors come from a woman aged 40 to 55 in good health and CMV-seropositive.

The rearrangement uses TRBV4-3 and TRBJ1-2, with a tentative D call TRBD1 (6 bases). Trimming stripped 1 base from V and 4 bases from J, with 13 bases between. Germline values: CDR1 LGHNA, CDR2 YSLEER. The CDR3 loop spans 15 amino acids. The CDR3 DNA follows: TGCGCCAGCAGCCAAGCAAGGGACACACTCTATGGCTACACCTTC. It specifies CASSQARDTLYGYTF.

The chain carries TRBV6-1 and TRBJ2-3; 8 nucleotides line up with TRBD2. Unmatched junction bases numbered 8, after V lost 7 bases and J lost 2 bases. Per germline, CDR1 MNHNS and CDR2 SASEGT. CDR3 size: 15 residues. The CDR3 region is CASKSSGAYTDTQYF. The CDR3, as DNA: TGTGCCAGCAAGAGTAGCGGGGCATACACAGATACGCAGTATTTT.

The rearrangement joins TRBV30 to TRBJ1-2; D possibly corresponds to TRBD1 (6 bases). There are 13 residues in the CDR3. From germline, CDR1 is GTSNPN and CDR2 SVGIG (reference sequence). Trimming took off 5 bases at V and 4 bases at J, with 14 bases between the two ends. CDR3 residues: CAWLNTGIYGYTF. The CDR3 nucleotides read TGTGCCTGGCTAAATACAGGGATCTATGGCTACACCTTC.

The chain joins TRBV21-1 to TRBJ2-1; TRBD1 is taken as the D call from the table, unchecked against the DNA. TRBV21-1 is described as a pseudogene. CDR3 length: 15 amino acids. The CDR3, as DNA: TGTGCCAGCACCCCCGGACAACGCTCCTACAATGAGCAGTTCTTC. Residues: CASTPGQRSYNEQFF.

J is TRBJ2-1 and V is TRBV30, with a possible D match to TRBD2 (5 bases). The V and J ends lost 1 base and 9 bases respectively, with 13 bases between them. Germline V CDR1 and CDR2: GTSNPN, SVGIG (reference sequence). The CDR3 spans 13 residues. The CDR3 region has the DNA TGTGCCTGGAGTGAACGTCGAGAGGGTGAGCAGTTCTTC. It codes for CAWSERREGEQFF.

The J gene is TRBJ2-7, the V gene TRBV19; 10 bases map to TRBD2. The V and J ends lost 9 bases and 5 bases, in that order; junction bases with no gene match: 13. This CDR3 comprises 15 residues. The germline CDR1 and CDR2 sequences are LNHDA and SQIVND (reference sequence). CDR3 loop: CASRLAGEGIHEQYF. In nucleotides, the CDR3 is TGTGCCAGCCGACTAGCGGGCGAAGGCATCCACGAGCAGTACTTC.